This record covers a single T cell receptor beta chain. This clonotype showed up many times. Its antigen remains unidentified. No base-level quality is on record; no much larger clone is a single base apart. These data originate in a study of CD8 T cells in ankylosing spondylitis (dated by TCRdb to 2016 to 2017). General notes on the study: T cell receptor beta repertoires were profiled in healthy donors and ankylosing spondylitis patients so that disease-linked TCR variants could be found. In total, the full study cohort was made up of some 100 healthy donors and 25 to 30 ankylosing spondylitis patients. Peripheral blood was sampled, and synovial fluid was additionally collected from ankylosing spondylitis patients.

Sequenced using an Illumina HiSeq 2500. Quantitative 5'-RACE with molecular barcodes was used to prepare TCR beta libraries. Per the authors' processing: A new computational method based on a probabilistic model of VDJ rearrangement was used to identify disease-linked TCR variants. TCRdb applied fastp at Q25 and MiXCR to the public reads, then kept only in-frame beta chains. Each CDR3 protein gets just one entry, which takes the most common genes and DNA from the rows behind it. What appears here as the V and J calls and clone size reflects TCRdb's work, not the paper's. This sample lists around 75,000 distinct CDR3 sequences; approximately 5.3% were detected once. Jointly, the top ten make up roughly 2.3% of the sample. CDR1 is given as SQVTM and CDR2 as ANQGSEA, both from the germline V gene. Trimming costs V 8 bases and J 4 bases, and their ends lie 19 bases apart. Measured from the cysteine to the phenylalanine, the CDR3 is 14 residues long. The kept DNA is CDR3 alone, 42 bases in frame from the first base.

Here is what the overall study found, with its caveats: Significant enrichment of the disease-linked clones was reported in matched synovial fluid samples from ankylosing spondylitis patients. Some motif variants were previously reported in synovial fluid and blood of reactive arthritis patients, suggesting common disease-initiation mechanisms. The disease-linked clones showed a CD8+ phenotype and occurred at relatively low frequencies in peripheral blood. Blood from ankylosing spondylitis patients appeared to be characterized by a TCR beta motif composed of about eight highly homologous amino acid variants.

The chain is encoded by TRBV29-1 joined to TRBJ2-3; the D gene is perhaps TRBD2, from 6 matching bases. Sequenced material: blood, either unsorted or a sorted T cell fraction (not recorded which). The TCR was taken from a male donor with ankylosing spondylitis or in good health (not recorded which). CDR3 protein: CSSQGGQGADTQYF. The DNA sequence is TGCAGCTCCCAGGGAGGCCAAGGCGCAGATACGCAGTATTTT.